Below, 31 T cell receptor beta chains from the same sample are listed, as sequenced in a study of T-cell memory formation after mild COVID-19. Each CDR3 protein is one row after TCRdb ran MiXCR on the 5' RACE reads. Of roughly 620,000 distinct CDR3 sequences in the sample, about a sixth were seen once. The sequenced material came from PBMCs or a T cell subset sorted from them (not recorded which). Every receptor here comes from an adult woman who had mild COVID-19 (a few samples of this study predate the infection). Cell type and time point are not known.

This clonotype was seen only a few times. A read error may explain this, as a much larger clone is one base away. This chain uses TRBV5-5 with TRBJ2-7, with 8 bases fitting TRBD1. Germline lookup yields CDR1 SGHKS and CDR2 YYEKEE (reference sequence). The CDR3 runs 13 residues. Trimming took 2 bases from V and 4 from J; bases not matched to a gene: 2. CDR3 residues: CASSLQGEYEQYF. CDR3 coding DNA: TGTGCCAGCAGCTTACAGGGGGAATACGAGCAGTACTTC.

This clonotype has just a few counts. The CDR3 nucleotides read TGCAGCGTCGATCACAGGGGACCTGAAGCTTTCTTT. This encodes CSVDHRGPEAFF. The rearrangement uses TRBV29-1 and TRBJ1-1; 7 nucleotides align to TRBD1. CDR3 length: 12 amino acids. V lost 6 bases, J lost 6 bases, and 7 bases stayed unmatched. The germline V gene has CDR1 SQVTM and CDR2 ANQGSEA.

This chain uses TRBV4-1 with TRBJ1-6, with D uncertain. The V gene lost 1 base and the J gene lost 7 bases, with 14 bases spanning the gap. This CDR3 spans 16 amino acids. Germline CDR1 and CDR2: MGHRA and YSYEKL. CDR3 region: CASSQGRILWNSPLHF. The CDR3 DNA is TGCGCCAGCAGCCAAGGGAGGATCTTGTGGAATTCACCCCTCCACTTT.

The V and J genes are TRBV20-1 and TRBJ2-1, with 12 bases fitting TRBD2. CDR3 length: 15 amino acids. Germline V gene data show CDR1 as DFQATT and CDR2 as SNEGSKA (reference sequence). After removal of 4 bases from V and 9 bases from J, the junction contained 10 bases not matched to a gene. In DNA, the CDR3 is TGCAGTGCTACGCTCACTAGCGGGGGGCAGGGTGAGCAGTTCTTC. Amino acids: CSATLTSGGQGEQFF.

The chain joins TRBV10-3 to TRBJ2-1; 10 positions match TRBD1. The junction had 12 bases not matched to a gene; V was cut back by 4 bases and J by 9 bases. There are 16 residues in the CDR3. Germline CDR1 is ENHRY and CDR2 is SYGVKD. CDR3 coding DNA: TGTGCCATCAGTGCGCCGCCCGGGACAGGGGATGGTGAGCAGTTCTTC. It yields the protein CAISAPPGTGDGEQFF.

There are a few counts of this clonotype. The V and J genes are TRBV29-1 and TRBJ1-1; D gene unclear. Germline assignment: CDR1 SQVTM and CDR2 ANQGSEA. With 7 bases removed from V and 3 bases from J, the gap between germline ends came to 6 bases. This CDR3 is 10 amino acids long. CDR3 DNA sequence: TGCAGCGCCGGGGACACTGAAGCTTTCTTT. Translation: CSAGDTEAFF.

This clonotype was observed once. This rearrangement joins TRBV6-1 to TRBJ2-7; 9 nucleotides match TRBD2. Germline values: CDR1 MNHNS, CDR2 SASEGT. The CDR3 has 15 amino acids. V was clipped by 2 bases and J by 5 bases; unmatched bases: 7. The CDR3 nucleotides are TGTGCCAGCAGTGAATCGGCTAGCGGGGCCCACGAGCAGTACTTC. Translated: CASSESASGAHEQYF.

The V and J genes are TRBV9 and TRBJ2-5, with 13 nucleotides matching TRBD2. With V trimmed by 0 bases and J by 5 bases, 10 bases remained unmatched. Germline CDR1 reads SGDLS; CDR2 reads YYNGEE. CDR3 length equals 18 residues. The CDR3 sequence: CASSVGLLAGGRTETQYF. The CDR3 bases are TGTGCCAGCAGCGTAGGTTTACTAGCGGGGGGGCGGACTGAGACCCAGTACTTC. Full variable domain (rest looked up from reference TRBV9 and TRBJ2-5): DSGVTQTPKHLITATGQRVTLRCSPRSGDLSVYWYQQSLDQGLQFLIQYYNGEERAKGNILERFSAQQFPDLHSELNLSSLELGDSALYFCASSVGLLAGGRTETQYFGPGTRLLVL.

The rearrangement uses TRBV12-3 or TRBV12-4 and TRBJ2-1; D is perhaps TRBD1 (6 bases). V was shortened by 1 base and J by 6 bases, with 10 bases between the two germline ends. The CDR3 spans 14 residues. The DNA for the CDR3 is TGTGCCAGCAGTTTAGACAGGGTAGTCAATGAGCAGTTCTTC. This encodes CASSLDRVVNEQFF.

The chain is built from TRBV12-3 or TRBV12-4 and TRBJ2-4; 8 bases agree with TRBD1. CDR3 length equals 21 residues. J gave up 0 bases and V 6 bases, and 22 bases lay outside the gene matches. Written as DNA, the CDR3 is TGTGCCAGCAGCCCATTTGGGACAGGAGCGGACACTCCCTTAGCCAAAAACATTCAGTACTTC. Translating it yields CASSPFGTGADTPLAKNIQYF.

This clonotype was counted between two and nine times. The V call is TRBV19, the J call TRBJ2-4; TRBD1 might be the D (6 bases). This CDR3 has 17 amino acids. Trimming pared 4 bases from V and 2 bases from J, leaving 18 bases between. From germline, CDR1 is LNHDA and CDR2 SQIVND (reference sequence). CDR3 bases: TGTGCCAGTAGTACCCCCACAGGGTCGAGGACCAAAAACATTCAGTACTTC. Translation: CASSTPTGSRTKNIQYF. Supplemented by reference TRBV19 and TRBJ2-4, the full variable domain reads DGGITQSPKYLFRKEGQNVTLSCEQNLNHDAMYWYRQDPGQGLRLIYYSQIVNDFQKGDIAEGYSVSREKKESFPLTVTSAQKNPTAFYLCASSTPTGSRTKNIQYFGAGTRLSVL.

The chain joins TRBV10-3 to TRBJ2-3, with 8 bases matching TRBD1. V lost 10 bases and J lost 2; bases outside the gene matches: 5. This CDR3 is built from 13 residues. Germline loops: CDR1 ENHRY, CDR2 SYGVKD. CDR3 sequence reads: CASRQGTTDTQYF. The CDR3 DNA follows: TGTGCCAGTCGACAGGGGACCACAGATACGCAGTATTTT.

V usage is TRBV3-1 and J usage is TRBJ2-3; tentative D call: TRBD2 (5 bases). V lost 3 bases to trimming and J lost 1 base, with 11 bases between them. The CDR3 has 15 amino acids. In germline, CDR1 is LGHDT, CDR2 YNNKEL (reference sequence). DNA of the CDR3: TGTGCCAGCAGCCATCGGGGTGAGGGCACAGATACGCAGTATTTT. As protein: CASSHRGEGTDTQYF.

This clonotype was recorded a few times. V usage is TRBV5-1 and J usage is TRBJ2-1; D is possibly TRBD2 (6 bases). CDR1 and CDR2 (germline): SGHRS, YFSETQ. V was trimmed by 4 bases and J by 8 bases, leaving 19 bases between them. This CDR3 is built from 15 residues. CDR3 DNA: TGCGCCAGCAGCCCAGGTGCGGGGATGTATGATGAGCAGTTCTTC. Protein product: CASSPGAGMYDEQFF.

V usage is TRBV27 and J usage is TRBJ2-5; TRBD1 agrees at 7 bases. Losses at the gene ends were 1 base for V and 7 bases for J; bases not matched to a gene: 15. The length of the CDR3 is 17 residues. Germline values: CDR1 MNHEY, CDR2 SMNVEV (reference sequence). CDR3 region: CASSLFPVSQGIGTQYF. The CDR3, as DNA: TGTGCCAGCAGTTTATTTCCGGTGTCACAGGGGATCGGGACCCAGTACTTC.

V and J are TRBV28 and TRBJ2-7, with a tentative D call TRBD1 (5 bases). Trimming took off 6 bases at V and 5 bases at J, with 17 bases between the two ends. CDR1 and CDR2 from the germline V gene are MDHEN and SYDVKM. This CDR3 has 14 amino acids. DNA for the CDR3: TGTGCCAGCAGACCCGTGTCCAGGGTCCACGAGCAGTACTTC. This translates into CASRPVSRVHEQYF.

The rearrangement uses TRBV15 and TRBJ2-3, with D perhaps matching TRBD1 (7 bases). V lost 0 bases and J 8 bases, leaving 21 bases between the germline ends. There are 17 residues in the CDR3. CDR1 is LNHNV, CDR2 YYDKDF, per germline (reference sequence). The CDR3 loop is CATSRDGQAYEGGTQYF. CDR3 bases: TGTGCCACCAGCAGAGATGGACAGGCCTACGAGGGGGGTACGCAGTATTTT. The full variable domain, in which reference TRBV15 and TRBJ2-3 provide the parts outside the CDR3, is DAMVIQNPRYQVTQFGKPVTLSCSQTLNHNVMYWYQQKSSQAPKLLFHYYDKDFNNEADTPDNFQSRRPNTSFCFLDIRSPGLGDTAMYLCATSRDGQAYEGGTQYFGPGTRLTVL.

This clonotype was seen a few times. The chain is built from TRBV12-3 or TRBV12-4 and TRBJ2-5, with 9 positions matching TRBD1. The CDR3 sequence is 15 residues long. With V trimmed by 4 bases and J by 4 bases, 7 bases remained unmatched. CDR3 in amino acids: CASSSTTGGVETQYF. In DNA, the CDR3 is TGTGCCAGCAGTTCCACGACAGGGGGTGTAGAGACCCAGTACTTC.

This clonotype was observed a handful of times. The chain uses TRBV7-2 and TRBJ2-5; 7 nucleotides line up with TRBD2. V lost 6 bases to trimming and J lost 2 bases; unmatched junction nucleotides: 3. Looked up from germline, CDR1 is SGHTA and CDR2 is FQGNSA. The CDR3 totals 13 residues. CDR3 amino acids: CASRRTRQETQYF. The DNA for the CDR3 is TGTGCCAGCAGGCGGACTAGGCAAGAGACCCAGTACTTC.

CDR3 nucleotide sequence: TGTGCCAGCAGCGGCAAGACTAGCGGGGATTACAATGAGCAGTTCTTC. As protein: CASSGKTSGDYNEQFF. The chain is built from TRBV5-4 and TRBJ2-1; 11 bases are shared with TRBD2. Germline assignment: CDR1 SGHNT and CDR2 YYREEE (reference sequence). Losses at the gene ends were 4 bases for V and 4 bases for J; bases not matched to a gene: 7. The CDR3 has 16 residues. Using reference TRBV5-4 and TRBJ2-1 for the parts outside the CDR3, the full variable domain is ETGVTQSPTHLIKTRGQQVTLRCSSQSGHNTVSWYQQALGQGPQFIFQYYREEENGRGNFPPRFSGLQFPNYSSELNVNALELDDSALYLCASSGKTSGDYNEQFFGPGTRLTVL.

CDR3 in DNA: TGCAGTGCTAGAGACTTTAGGGGAGGGCCGGGCAATGAGCAGTTCTTC. As protein: CSARDFRGGPGNEQFF. The chain combines TRBV20-1 with TRBJ2-1, with 7 bases matching TRBD2. The ends lost 0 bases at V and 6 bases at J; junction bases unmatched: 11. Germline assignment: CDR1 DFQATT and CDR2 SNEGSKA (reference sequence). CDR3 length: 16 residues.

The table lists this clonotype with many counts. The rearrangement links TRBV27 to TRBJ2-2; TRBD2 agrees at 7 bases. This CDR3 has 17 residues. After removal of 5 bases from V and 3 bases from J, the junction contained 12 bases not matched to a gene. The germline V gene encodes CDR1 MNHEY and CDR2 SMNVEV (reference sequence). CDR3 amino acids: CASSGTGGSLYTGELFF. The CDR3 DNA sequence: TGTGCCAGCAGTGGAACGGGCGGGAGTCTTTACACCGGGGAGCTGTTTTTT.

The J gene is TRBJ1-2, the V gene TRBV29-1; D ambiguous. V lost 7 bases and J 4 bases, leaving 19 bases between the germline ends. The CDR3 runs 14 residues. Germline CDR1 reads SQVTM; CDR2 reads ANQGSEA. The CDR3 DNA is TGCAGCGCCGACGACAAGGCGGGAGGCTATGGCTACACCTTC. This gives the protein CSADDKAGGYGYTF. Drawing the rest from reference TRBV29-1 and TRBJ1-2, the complete variable domain is SAVISQKPSRDICQRGTSLTIQCQVDSQVTMMFWYRQQPGQSLTLIATANQGSEATYESGFVIDKFPISRPNLTFSTLTVSNMSPEDSSIYLCSADDKAGGYGYTFGSGTRLTVV.

The chain employs TRBV5-1 and TRBJ2-3, with 8 bases identical to TRBD2. J was trimmed by 6 bases and V by 4 bases; bases with no gene match: 16. The CDR3 extends over 17 amino acids. CDR1 is SGHRS and CDR2 is YFSETQ in the germline V gene. CDR3 DNA: TGCGCCAGCAGCCCCACCCTTAGCGGGACGCCTCGGGATACGCAGTATTTT. Residues: CASSPTLSGTPRDTQYF.

This clonotype was seen a handful of times. This chain uses TRBV12-3 or TRBV12-4 with TRBJ1-2, with 9 positions matching TRBD1. V gave up 1 base and J gave up 5 bases; unmatched junction bases: 14. The CDR3 loop spans 18 amino acids. In DNA form, the CDR3 reads TGTGCCAGCAGTTTAGGGATAGACAGGGGGGCCCTACTGTATGGCTACACCTTC. Translation gives CASSLGIDRGALLYGYTF.

This clonotype was counted a few times. This chain connects TRBV12-3 or TRBV12-4 to TRBJ2-3, with 7 bases lining up with TRBD2. J lost 7 bases, V lost 5 bases, and 3 bases had no gene match. This CDR3 is 12 amino acids long. The CDR3 spells CASSLLANTQYF. The CDR3 DNA follows: TGTGCCAGCAGTCTACTAGCGAATACGCAGTATTTT.

This clonotype came up many times. This sequence joins TRBV7-2 and TRBJ2-5; D is unclear. Trimming shortened V by 0 bases and J by 4 bases, and 6 bases separated the two germline ends. The length of the CDR3 is 13 residues. CDR1 and CDR2 from the germline V gene are SGHTA and FQGNSA. The CDR3 coding sequence is TGTGCCAGCAGCTTAGCGGCTGGAGAGACCCAGTACTTC. Protein: CASSLAAGETQYF.

There are a few counts of this clonotype. V usage is TRBV29-1 and J usage is TRBJ1-1, with D unclear. The CDR3 runs 13 residues. From germline, CDR1 is SQVTM and CDR2 ANQGSEA. V was shortened by 5 bases and J by 1 base, with 11 bases between the two germline ends. The CDR3 loop reads CSVTTLGNTEAFF. For the CDR3, the DNA is TGCAGCGTTACGACCCTGGGGAACACTGAAGCTTTCTTT.

This clonotype was recorded a few times. The chain is built from TRBV5-1 and TRBJ2-1; 16 nucleotides align to TRBD2. The length of the CDR3 is 16 residues. With V trimmed by 4 bases and J by 14 bases, 12 bases remained unmatched. From germline, CDR1 is SGHRS and CDR2 YFSETQ. CDR3 bases: TGCGCCAGCAGCGCCCTTGTGGGGACTAGCGGGGGGGAAAAGTTCTTC. Encoded protein: CASSALVGTSGGEKFF.

The V and J genes are TRBV5-1 and TRBJ2-2; D remains unclear. Trimming cost V 7 bases and J 1 base, with 11 bases left between them. Germline V gene lookup returns CDR1 SGHRS and CDR2 YFSETQ. This CDR3 is built from 14 residues. The CDR3: CASDLTVNTGELFF. CDR3 in DNA: TGCGCCAGCGACCTCACAGTGAACACCGGGGAGCTGTTTTTT.

The chain recombines TRBV11-2 with TRBJ2-2, with D tentatively TRBD1 or TRBD2 (6 bases each). The CDR3 is 15 residues long. Germline values: CDR1 SGHAT, CDR2 FQNNGV. V lost 4 bases to trimming and J lost 0 bases, with 9 bases between them. CDR3 loop: CASSWGAPNTGELFF. The CDR3 nucleotides read TGTGCCAGCAGCTGGGGGGCCCCGAACACCGGGGAGCTGTTTTTT.